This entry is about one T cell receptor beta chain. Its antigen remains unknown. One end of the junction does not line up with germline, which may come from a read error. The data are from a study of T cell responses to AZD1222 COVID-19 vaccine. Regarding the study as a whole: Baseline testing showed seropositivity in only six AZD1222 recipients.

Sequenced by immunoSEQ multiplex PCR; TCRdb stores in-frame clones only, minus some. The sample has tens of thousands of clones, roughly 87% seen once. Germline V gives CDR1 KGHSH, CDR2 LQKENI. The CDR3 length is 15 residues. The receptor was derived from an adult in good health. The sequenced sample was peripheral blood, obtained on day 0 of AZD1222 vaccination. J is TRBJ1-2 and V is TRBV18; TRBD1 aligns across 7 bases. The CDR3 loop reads CASSPPDRANYGYTF. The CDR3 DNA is TGTGCCAGCTCTCCACCAGACAGGGCCAACTATGGCTACACCTTC.